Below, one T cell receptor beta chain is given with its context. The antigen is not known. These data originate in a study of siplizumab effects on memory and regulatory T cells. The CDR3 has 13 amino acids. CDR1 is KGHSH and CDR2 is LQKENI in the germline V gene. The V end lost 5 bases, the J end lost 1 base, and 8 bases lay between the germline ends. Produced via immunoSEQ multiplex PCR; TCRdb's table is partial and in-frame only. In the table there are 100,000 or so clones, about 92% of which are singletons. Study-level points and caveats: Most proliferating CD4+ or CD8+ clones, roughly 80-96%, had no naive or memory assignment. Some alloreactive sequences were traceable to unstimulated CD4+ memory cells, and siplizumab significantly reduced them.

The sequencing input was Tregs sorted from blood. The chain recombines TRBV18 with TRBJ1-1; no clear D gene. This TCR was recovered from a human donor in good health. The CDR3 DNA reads TGTGCCAGCTCAATTTCGAGGAACACTGAAGCTTTCTTT. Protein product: CASSISRNTEAFF. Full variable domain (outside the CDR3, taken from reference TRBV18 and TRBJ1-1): NAGVMQNPRHLVRRRGQEARLRCSPMKGHSHVYWYRQLPEEGLKFMVYLQKENIIDESGMPKERFSAEFPKEGPSILRIQQVVRGDSAAYFCASSISRNTEAFFGQGTRLTVV.